Given below is one TCR beta chain in context. The entry originates in a study of blood T cell repertoires in COVID-19. The CDR3 covers 17 residues. CDR1 and CDR2 (germline): LNHNV, YYDKDF (reference sequence). Trimming cost V 5 bases and J 1 base; bases outside gene matches: 6. TCRdb keeps only in-frame clones here, not all; method: immunoSEQ multiplex PCR. Of 180,000 or so clones detected, 60% to 80% appear once; the ten largest clones hold approximately 15%. The rearrangement links TRBV15 to TRBJ2-1; TRBD2 matches at 12 bases. Input material: PBMCs or T cells enriched from blood (not recorded which). The clonotype was recovered from a man in his sixties who had been exposed to COVID-19. The CDR3 region has the DNA TGTGCCACCAGCGCGCCGGGACTAGCGGGTTCCTACAATGAGCAGTTCTTC. Its protein is CATSAPGLAGSYNEQFF. Based on the CDR3 plus reference TRBV15 and TRBJ2-1, the full variable domain is DAMVIQNPRYQVTQFGKPVTLSCSQTLNHNVMYWYQQKSSQAPKLLFHYYDKDFNNEADTPDNFQSRRPNTSFCFLDIRSPGLGDTAMYLCATSAPGLAGSYNEQFFGPGTRLTVL.